One and the same sample provided the 3 T cell receptor beta chains below, sequenced in a study of blood T cell repertoires in COVID-19. Profiled with immunoSEQ multiplex PCR; TCRdb holds only in-frame clones, not every one. The repertoire includes 350,000 to 450,000 clones, around nine tenths of them detected once, and about 1.5% sits in the top ten. Sequences were obtained from PBMCs or T cells enriched from blood (not recorded which). The receptor set was obtained from a woman younger than 30 who had been exposed to COVID-19.

This chain links TRBV6-5 with TRBJ2-5, with 11 positions matching TRBD2. J was trimmed by 5 bases and V by 6 bases; bases with no gene match: 5. The CDR3 runs 14 residues. Germline lookup yields CDR1 MNHEY and CDR2 SVGAGI. The CDR3 coding sequence is TGTGCCAGCAGGGCTAGCGGGGGGCGGGAGACCCAGTACTTC. Amino acids: CASRASGGRETQYF.

The genes are TRBV18 and TRBJ2-5; unclear D gene. Germline V CDR1 and CDR2: KGHSH, LQKENI. V lost 1 base, J lost 1 base, and 4 bases lay in between. The CDR3 sequence is 13 residues long. The CDR3 DNA follows: TGTGCCAGCTCACCACTCCTCCAAGAGACCCAGTACTTC. This encodes CASSPLLQETQYF.

V and J are TRBV18 and TRBJ2-2; the match to TRBD2 covers 7 bases. The V gene end was trimmed by 0 bases and the J gene end by 3 bases; junction bases not matched to a gene: 7. CDR1 and CDR2 from the germline V gene are KGHSH and LQKENI. This CDR3 spans 17 amino acids. The CDR3 nucleotides read TGTGCCAGCTCACCACCGTCCGGGGGGACGGACACCGGGGAGCTGTTTTTT. Translation: CASSPPSGGTDTGELFF.